This T cell receptor (beta chain) was obtained from a study of T-cell reconstitution after alpha-beta-depleted transplantation in children. Study-wide results and caveats: From surviving recipient T cells and thymic progenitors came the high day-60 TCRbeta diversity observed in some patients. Several hundred expanded graft clones reportedly were the source of alpha-beta T cells about two months after transplant. Hyperexpanded clones declined; after one year, newly produced T cells mostly supplied diversity.

Germline-derived CDR1 and CDR2 are SGHVS and FQNEAQ. V lost 3 bases to trimming and J lost 4 bases; unmatched junction nucleotides: 5. There are 14 residues in the CDR3. Details on this clonotype: Its antigen remains unknown.

Unique molecular identifiers were built into the TCRbeta library. TCRdb ran MiXCR on the PCR reads and lists one entry per CDR3 protein. The sample lists about a million distinct CDR3 sequences, 25% to 35% seen once, with under 30% in the top ten. This clonotype was sampled from a boy in the first two years of life who had a stem cell transplant for SCID, so the T cells may come from the graft donor. The chain employs TRBV7-8 and TRBJ2-5, with 7 positions matching TRBD2. The sequenced sample was PBMCs, mostly from graft donor cells, obtained 360 days after TCRalphabeta/CD19-depleted stem cell transplant. The CDR3: CASSLGGTAETQYF. CDR3 sequence (DNA): TGTGCCAGCAGCTTGGGAGGGACCGCAGAGACCCAGTACTTC.